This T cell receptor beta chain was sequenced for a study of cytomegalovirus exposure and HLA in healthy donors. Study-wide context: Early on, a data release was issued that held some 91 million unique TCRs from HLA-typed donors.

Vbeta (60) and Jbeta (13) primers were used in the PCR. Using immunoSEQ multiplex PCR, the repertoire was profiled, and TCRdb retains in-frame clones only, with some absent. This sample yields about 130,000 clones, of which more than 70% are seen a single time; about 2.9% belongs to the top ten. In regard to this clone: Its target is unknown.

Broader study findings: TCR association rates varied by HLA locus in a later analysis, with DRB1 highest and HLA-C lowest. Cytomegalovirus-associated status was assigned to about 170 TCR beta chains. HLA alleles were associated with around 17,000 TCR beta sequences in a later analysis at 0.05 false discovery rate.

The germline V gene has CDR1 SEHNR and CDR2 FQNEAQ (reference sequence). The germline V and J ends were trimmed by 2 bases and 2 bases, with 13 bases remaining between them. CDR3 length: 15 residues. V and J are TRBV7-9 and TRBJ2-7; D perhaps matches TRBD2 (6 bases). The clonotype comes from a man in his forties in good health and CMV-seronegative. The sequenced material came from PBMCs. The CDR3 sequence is CASSLTAGITYEQYF. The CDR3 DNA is TGTGCCAGCAGCTTAACGGCGGGGATAACCTACGAGCAGTACTTC.